This T cell receptor (beta chain) was recovered during a study of blood T cell repertoires in COVID-19. The CDR3 length is 13 residues. V was shortened by 1 base and J by 8 bases, with 11 bases between the two germline ends. The V gene's germline CDR1 is LNHNV and CDR2 YYDKDF (reference sequence). Profiling relied on immunoSEQ multiplex PCR, and the TCRdb table lists in-frame clones only, not all of them. The sample lists roughly 53,000 clones, about 76% occurring once. The clonotype was recovered from a man between 65 and 79 years old with active or convalescent COVID-19. Material: peripheral blood. The J gene is TRBJ1-2, the V gene TRBV15, with D hard to call. CDR3 in DNA: TGTGCCACCAGCAGAGTTAGCGTGGGCGGCTACACCTTC. Protein sequence: CATSRVSVGGYTF.